This is a list of T cell receptor beta chains from one sample in a study of blood T cells in healthy people across ages. TCRdb ran MiXCR on the 5' RACE reads and lists one entry per CDR3 protein. This sample has approximately 810,000 distinct CDR3 sequences, with 25% to 30% found just once. The specimen was blood. Receptor source: a woman aged 80 or over in good health. The CDR3 runs from the conserved cysteine through the conserved F or W. Each record gives: V gene, clone size, D gene, J gene, CDR3 protein, CDR3 DNA. D genes are given only for firm matches. Expanded clones get a size class; other rows say once, few or many, or leave the size out.

V: TRBV29-1
size: many
D: -
J: TRBJ1-2
CDR3: CSGGGSDRFGYTF
DNA: TGCAGCGGGGGGGGTTCGGACAGATTTGGCTACACCTTC

V: TRBV4-3
size: few
D: TRBD1
J: TRBJ1-4
CDR3: CASGGQGKEKLFF
DNA: TGCGCCAGCGGGGGACAGGGAAAGGAAAAACTGTTTTTT

V: TRBV11-2
size: many
D: TRBD2
J: TRBJ2-4
CDR3: CASSSQPSGGGYIQYF
DNA: TGTGCCAGCAGCTCTCAACCGTCGGGAGGAGGGTACATTCAGTACTTC

V: TRBV6-6
size: many
D: TRBD1
J: TRBJ2-3
CDR3: CASSYLGTGSDTQYF
DNA: TGTGCCAGCAGTTATCTTGGGACAGGGTCAGATACGCAGTATTTT

V: TRBV6-6
size: many
D: -
J: TRBJ2-3
CDR3: CASSYGVRSTDTQYF
DNA: TGTGCCAGCAGTTACGGCGTGAGGAGCACAGATACGCAGTATTTT

V: TRBV28
size: -
D: TRBD1
J: TRBJ1-5
CDR3: CASSQVGQGSNQPQHF
DNA: TGTGCCAGCAGCCAAGTGGGACAGGGTAGCAATCAGCCCCAGCATTTT

V: TRBV4-3
size: few
D: -
J: TRBJ1-6
CDR3: CASSLGGADNSPLHF
DNA: TGCGCCAGCAGCCTTGGGGGGGCGGATAATTCACCCCTCCACTTT

V: TRBV6-2/TRBV6-3
size: many
D: TRBD2
J: TRBJ2-7
CDR3: CASSSRAGAYEQYF
DNA: TGTGCCAGCAGTTCCCGGGCGGGGGCCTACGAGCAGTACTTC

V: TRBV7-2
size: many
D: TRBD2
J: TRBJ2-7
CDR3: CASSPGLAGAVEQYF
DNA: TGTGCCAGCAGCCCGGGACTAGCGGGGGCCGTCGAACAGTACTTC

V: TRBV4-1
size: once
D: -
J: TRBJ2-3
CDR3: CASSRAGGRDLDTQYF
DNA: TGTGCCAGCAGCCGAGCCGGGGGGCGCGATCTCGATACGCAGTATTTT

V: TRBV5-1
size: few
D: -
J: TRBJ1-1
CDR3: CASSLHPGSGTEAFF
DNA: TGCGCCAGCAGCTTGCACCCAGGGTCGGGTACTGAAGCTTTCTTT

V: TRBV4-1
size: many
D: -
J: TRBJ2-5
CDR3: CASSQEVTAQETQYF
DNA: TGCGCCAGCAGCCAAGAGGTGACAGCCCAAGAGACCCAGTACTTC

V: TRBV5-6
size: -
D: -
J: TRBJ2-1
CDR3: CASSSLLGGTYNEQFF
DNA: TGTGCCAGCAGCAGCCTCCTTGGAGGCACATACAATGAGCAGTTCTTC

V: TRBV12-3/TRBV12-4
size: -
D: -
J: TRBJ1-1
CDR3: CASSSLGGSNTEAFF
DNA: TGTGCCAGCAGTTCTCTCGGGGGGTCCAACACTGAAGCTTTCTTT

V: TRBV6-5
size: many
D: TRBD1
J: TRBJ1-1
CDR3: CASSYRTGLNTEAFF
DNA: TGTGCCAGCAGTTACCGGACAGGACTGAACACTGAAGCTTTCTTT

V: TRBV9
size: many
D: TRBD1
J: TRBJ1-2
CDR3: CASSAGTGPYGYTF
DNA: TGTGCCAGCAGCGCAGGGACAGGGCCCTATGGCTACACCTTC

V: TRBV3-1
size: many
D: -
J: TRBJ2-1
CDR3: CASSHRDKHNEQFF
DNA: TGTGCCAGCAGCCACCGGGACAAACACAATGAGCAGTTCTTC

V: TRBV11-2
size: many
D: -
J: TRBJ2-4
CDR3: CASSLSGRGRQNIQYF
DNA: TGTGCCAGCAGCTTATCGGGCAGGGGGAGGCAAAACATTCAGTACTTC

V: TRBV7-2
size: many
D: TRBD1
J: TRBJ2-5
CDR3: CASSPLRQGAVGGQETQYF
DNA: TGTGCCAGCAGCCCCCTCCGACAGGGGGCGGTTGGGGGCCAAGAGACCCAGTACTTC

V: TRBV20-1
size: many
D: TRBD1
J: TRBJ1-2
CDR3: CSAAGGQGAGNYGYTF
DNA: TGCAGTGCCGCCGGAGGGCAGGGGGCGGGTAACTATGGCTACACCTTC

V: TRBV5-1
size: few
D: -
J: TRBJ2-2
CDR3: CASSSGTYNTGELFF
DNA: TGCGCCAGCAGCTCCGGGACTTACAACACCGGGGAGCTGTTTTTT

V: TRBV20-1
size: many
D: -
J: TRBJ2-7
CDR3: CSARAGGGSYEQYF
DNA: TGCAGTGCTAGAGCAGGAGGGGGCTCCTACGAGCAGTACTTC

V: TRBV12-3/TRBV12-4
size: -
D: -
J: TRBJ1-5
CDR3: CASSFGVGQHF
DNA: TGTGCCAGCAGTTTCGGTGTGGGACAGCATTTT

V: TRBV29-1
size: -
D: -
J: TRBJ1-1
CDR3: CSAGIGLKMGAFF
DNA: TGCAGCGCGGGAATAGGTCTGAAAATGGGGGCTTTCTTT

V: TRBV5-4
size: many
D: TRBD1
J: TRBJ2-5
CDR3: CASSLWSGGGETQYF
DNA: TGTGCCAGCAGCTTGTGGTCAGGGGGCGGAGAGACCCAGTACTTC

V: TRBV6-5
size: many
D: TRBD2
J: TRBJ2-1
CDR3: CASRTGTTGYNEQFF
DNA: TGTGCCAGCAGGACCGGGACTACCGGATACAATGAGCAGTTCTTC

V: TRBV12-3/TRBV12-4
size: many
D: TRBD1
J: TRBJ1-5
CDR3: CASSQKTMGQRNQPQHF
DNA: TGTGCCAGCAGTCAGAAGACGATGGGACAGCGCAATCAGCCCCAGCATTTT

V: TRBV5-1
size: -
D: TRBD1
J: TRBJ2-5
CDR3: CASRTGEKETQYF
DNA: TGCGCCAGCAGGACAGGGGAAAAAGAGACCCAGTACTTC

V: TRBV20-1
size: -
D: -
J: TRBJ2-5
CDR3: CRATKGEETQYF
DNA: TGCAGGGCTACTAAAGGGGAGGAGACCCAGTACTTC

V: TRBV30
size: -
D: -
J: TRBJ1-5
CDR3: CAWSITGFQPQHF
DNA: TGTGCCTGGAGTATCACAGGGTTTCAGCCCCAGCATTTT

V: TRBV4-3
size: few
D: TRBD1
J: TRBJ1-6
CDR3: CASSQDHRGRVMDSPLHF
DNA: TGCGCCAGCAGCCAAGACCACAGGGGGCGCGTGATGGATTCACCCCTCCACTTT

V: TRBV5-1
size: -
D: TRBD1
J: TRBJ2-7
CDR3: CASSSSGTALSYEQYF
DNA: TGCGCCAGCAGCTCGTCCGGGACAGCCCTCTCCTACGAGCAGTACTTC

V: TRBV7-9
size: many
D: TRBD2
J: TRBJ2-5
CDR3: CASSELAGQETQYF
DNA: TGTGCCAGCAGCGAACTAGCGGGGCAAGAGACCCAGTACTTC

V: TRBV15
size: few
D: -
J: TRBJ1-5
CDR3: CATSLSGQPQHF
DNA: TGTGCCACCAGCCTTTCAGGTCAGCCCCAGCATTTT

V: TRBV20-1
size: few
D: -
J: TRBJ1-5
CDR3: CSARDTPGNQPQHF
DNA: TGCAGTGCTAGAGATACCCCTGGCAATCAGCCCCAGCATTTT

V: TRBV12-3/TRBV12-4
size: -
D: -
J: TRBJ2-3
CDR3: CASRKGGKTDTQYF
DNA: TGTGCCAGCAGAAAAGGAGGGAAAACAGATACGCAGTATTTT

V: TRBV30
size: -
D: -
J: TRBJ2-2
CDR3: CAWQKVGELFF
DNA: TGTGCCTGGCAGAAGGTTGGGGAGCTGTTTTTT

V: TRBV6-1
size: -
D: -
J: TRBJ2-3
CDR3: CASIWGQQDTQYF
DNA: TGTGCCAGTATATGGGGGCAACAAGATACGCAGTATTTT

V: TRBV15
size: -
D: -
J: TRBJ1-3
CDR3: CATSRDTGVGNTIYF
DNA: TGTGCCACCAGCAGAGATACGGGGGTAGGAAACACCATATATTTT

V: TRBV20-1
size: -
D: -
J: TRBJ2-5
CDR3: CSAIPPGETQYF
DNA: TGCAGTGCTATCCCCCCCGGTGAGACCCAGTACTTC

V: TRBV4-1
size: -
D: -
J: TRBJ2-7
CDR3: CASSHALLSYEQYF
DNA: TGCGCCAGCAGCCACGCCTTACTTAGTTACGAGCAGTACTTC

V: TRBV6-2/TRBV6-3
size: -
D: -
J: TRBJ2-2
CDR3: CASSFPRGKYTGELFF
DNA: TGTGCCAGCAGTTTTCCGAGGGGGAAGTACACCGGGGAGCTGTTTTTT

V: TRBV2
size: -
D: TRBD1
J: TRBJ1-1
CDR3: CASSDRGFNTEAFF
DNA: TGTGCCAGCAGTGACAGGGGGTTTAACACTGAAGCTTTCTTT

V: TRBV4-3
size: many
D: -
J: TRBJ2-3
CDR3: CASSQARGPADRSTDTQYF
DNA: TGCGCCAGCAGCCAAGCCAGGGGCCCCGCTGACAGGAGCACAGATACGCAGTATTTT

V: TRBV4-2
size: -
D: TRBD1
J: TRBJ2-7
CDR3: CAGSSGQGTYEQYF
DNA: TGTGCCGGTTCTTCGGGACAGGGGACCTACGAGCAGTACTTC

V: TRBV28
size: once
D: -
J: TRBJ2-7
CDR3: CAGSLGRGAREQYF
DNA: TGTGCCGGCAGTTTAGGCAGGGGGGCGCGCGAGCAGTACTTC

V: TRBV7-7
size: many
D: -
J: TRBJ2-5
CDR3: CASSRPGEETQYF
DNA: TGTGCTAGCAGCCGACCGGGGGAAGAGACCCAGTACTTC

V: TRBV27
size: -
D: -
J: TRBJ1-4
CDR3: CASSSGRNEKLFF
DNA: TGTGCCAGCAGTTCCGGTCGGAATGAAAAACTGTTTTTT

V: TRBV20-1
size: many
D: TRBD1
J: TRBJ1-6
CDR3: CSASMDRVDNSPLHF
DNA: TGCAGTGCTAGTATGGACAGGGTCGATAATTCACCCCTCCACTTT

V: TRBV9
size: -
D: TRBD1
J: TRBJ1-6
CDR3: CAGNKGQGANSPLHF
DNA: TGTGCCGGCAACAAAGGACAGGGGGCGAATTCACCCCTCCACTTT

V: TRBV20-1
size: many
D: TRBD1
J: TRBJ2-7
CDR3: CSAEDRGLAYEQYF
DNA: TGCAGTGCCGAAGACAGGGGGCTGGCCTACGAGCAGTACTTC

V: TRBV12-3/TRBV12-4
size: -
D: TRBD1
J: TRBJ2-2
CDR3: CASSLGQMNTGELFF
DNA: TGTGCCAGCAGTTTGGGACAGATGAACACCGGGGAGCTGTTTTTT

V: TRBV6-6
size: many
D: -
J: TRBJ2-7
CDR3: CASSYGAPYEQYF
DNA: TGTGCCAGCAGTTACGGGGCTCCCTACGAGCAGTACTTC

V: TRBV6-5
size: many
D: -
J: TRBJ2-7
CDR3: CASRPVGGRGEQYF
DNA: TGTGCCAGCAGGCCGGTCGGGGGTCGGGGCGAGCAGTACTTC

V: TRBV6-6
size: many
D: -
J: TRBJ1-1
CDR3: CASRPGARNMNTEAFF
DNA: TGTGCCAGCAGACCAGGCGCACGCAACATGAACACTGAAGCTTTCTTT

V: TRBV12-3/TRBV12-4
size: many
D: -
J: TRBJ2-7
CDR3: CASSLATAYEQYF
DNA: TGTGCCAGCAGTTTAGCGACAGCCTACGAGCAGTACTTC